This T cell receptor beta chain derives from a study of graft-versus-host responses after intestinal transplantation (dated by TCRdb to the early 2020s). Study-level background: Recipients received multivisceral, liver-intestinal, or isolated intestinal transplants. Bulk TCR-beta CDR3 sequencing was used to track graft-versus-host and host-versus-graft alloreactive T cell clones in the graft, circulation and bone marrow after intestinal transplantation. Donor T cell macrochimerism was defined as a peak of at least 4% donor T cells among recipient peripheral blood mononuclear cells. Alloreactive clones were identified by sequencing pre-transplant mixed lymphocyte reaction products and comparing them with unstimulated pre-transplant donor and recipient T cells. Every recipient was given anti-thymocyte globulin induction, followed by about 3 years of maintenance tacrolimus and steroids. Of the roughly 24 intestinal transplant recipients enrolled in the cohort, one of whom was a retransplant, a few patients without pretransplant specimens were excluded. Samples from a few later patients were sequenced in-house on an Illumina MiSeq with MiXCR processing rather than by the commercial service.

The CDR3 holds 16 amino acids from the cysteine to the phenylalanine. The read is trimmed to its CDR3 DNA, 48 bases read in frame from base 1. The V end gives up 4 bases and the J end 2 bases, leaving 3 bases in the junction not matched to a gene. Taken from the germline V gene, the CDR1 and CDR2 loops are SGHRS and YFSETQ. Interpreted using the paper, the time point label stands for: cells obtained before transplantation from donor or recipient. CD3+CD4+ and CD3+CD8+ populations were FACS-sorted from unstimulated pre-transplant donor and recipient cells taken from spleen or lymph nodes. Comments on this clone: Its antigen is still unknown. No much larger clone is present one base from it, and per-base qualities are unavailable.

The paper's findings and limits, for the study overall: Early after transplant, peak levels of circulating GvH clones were associated with declines in HvG clones. GvH clones turned up in recipient bone marrow, with some appearing earlier in ileal mucosa or blood, a pattern consistent with an intestinal mucosal origin. Conclusions were limited by the relatively low number and heterogeneity of intestinal transplant patients. High GvH to HvG T cell clonal ratios were observed in the allografts of patients with donor T cell macrochimerism.

Library creation used the immunoSEQ multiplex PCR assay. For most patients, genomic DNA was isolated using the Qiagen DNeasy Blood and Tissue Kit and was shipped frozen to Adaptive Biotechnologies for TCR sequencing. For most patients, high-throughput TCR-beta CDR3 sequencing of genomic DNA was performed by Adaptive Biotechnologies. Under the source paper's analysis protocol: TCR sequencing data for approximately 19 patients were retrieved from Adaptive's ImmunoSEQ software; three other patients were processed with MiXCR and VDJtools. To correct CD4 versus CD8 sorting errors, any sequence found in both subsets at a frequency ratio below 5:1 was removed. Because the origin of CDR3 nucleotide sequences shared between donor and recipient could not be assigned, those sequences were removed. To count as alloreactive, a clone needed at least 2-fold expansion over unstimulated cells and a minimum CFSE-low frequency of 0.002% (template counts) or 0.001% (read counts). A clone was considered mappable if detected in the sequenced pre-transplant spleen, lymph node, or MLR CFSE-low populations of the donor or recipient. The cumulative frequency of alloreactive clones was calculated as a percentage of all sequences, weighted by copy number. Held by TCRdb, this immuneACCESS table contains in-frame sequences only and omits some clones. Under half of the omission traces to an unresolved V gene where checked; the cause of the rest is unknown. V and J calls and clone size are those listed in that table; D and trimming were worked out from the DNA. Here the sample has fewer than 95,000 clones; about 94% occur a single time. Roughly 0.18% of the sample rests with the top ten.

This material consisted of unstimulated CD4+ T cells sorted from spleen or lymph node cells, taken before transplant. The V and J segments used are TRBV5-1 and TRBJ2-5; 15 nucleotides in the junction match TRBD2. The sequence came from a human donor who was the organ donor for an intestinal transplant. The CDR3 region reads CASSKGLAGGQETQYF. The sequenced DNA is TGCGCCAGCAGCAAGGGACTAGCGGGGGGACAAGAGACCCAGTACTTC.